This T cell receptor (beta chain) came from a study of T cell repertoires in cytomegalovirus infection. TCRdb called the reads again in MiXCR, with one record for every CDR3 protein. The table has 250,000 or so distinct CDR3 sequences, approximately 17% seen once; the top ten hold roughly 45%. The sample was CD8+ T cells from PBMCs. The sequence came from a human donor in good health (CMV status not recorded). Some clones in this sample may be carry-over from other donors' samples.

CDR3 sequence reads: CASTPSGEYINEQFF. In DNA form, the CDR3 reads TGTGCCAGCACCCCATCTGGGGAGTACATCAATGAGCAGTTCTTC. This chain uses TRBV7-9 with TRBJ2-1; possible D gene TRBD2, 5 bases. This CDR3 has 15 residues. V lost 7 bases to trimming and J lost 6 bases, with 19 bases between them. Germline CDR1 and CDR2: SEHNR and FQNEAQ (reference sequence).